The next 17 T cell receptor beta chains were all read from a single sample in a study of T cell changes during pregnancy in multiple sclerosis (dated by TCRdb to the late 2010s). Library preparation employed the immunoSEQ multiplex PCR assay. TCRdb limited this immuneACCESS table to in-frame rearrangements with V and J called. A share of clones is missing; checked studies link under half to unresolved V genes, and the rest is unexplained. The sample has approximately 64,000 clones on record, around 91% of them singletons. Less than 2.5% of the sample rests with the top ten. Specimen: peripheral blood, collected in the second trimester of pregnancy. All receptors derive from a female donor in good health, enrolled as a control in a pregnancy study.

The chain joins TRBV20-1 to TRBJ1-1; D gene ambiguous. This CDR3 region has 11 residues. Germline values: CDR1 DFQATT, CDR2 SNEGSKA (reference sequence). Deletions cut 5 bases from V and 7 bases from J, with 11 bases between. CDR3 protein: CSAYRELEAFF. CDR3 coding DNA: TGCAGTGCTTACAGAGAACTTGAAGCTTTCTTT.

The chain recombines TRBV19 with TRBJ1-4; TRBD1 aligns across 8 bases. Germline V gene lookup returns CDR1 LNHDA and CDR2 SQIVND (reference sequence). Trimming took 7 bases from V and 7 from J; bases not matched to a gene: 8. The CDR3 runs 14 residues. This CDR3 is CASNHQGAAEKLFF. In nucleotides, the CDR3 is TGTGCCAGTAACCATCAGGGGGCGGCTGAAAAACTGTTTTTT.

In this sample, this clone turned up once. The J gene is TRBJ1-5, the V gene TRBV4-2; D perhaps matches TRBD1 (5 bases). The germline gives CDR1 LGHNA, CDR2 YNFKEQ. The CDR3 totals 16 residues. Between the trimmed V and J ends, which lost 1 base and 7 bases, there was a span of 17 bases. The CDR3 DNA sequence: TGTGCCAGCAGCCAAGTCGTGGGCAGGGTTGGACAGCCCCAGCATTTT. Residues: CASSQVVGRVGQPQHF.

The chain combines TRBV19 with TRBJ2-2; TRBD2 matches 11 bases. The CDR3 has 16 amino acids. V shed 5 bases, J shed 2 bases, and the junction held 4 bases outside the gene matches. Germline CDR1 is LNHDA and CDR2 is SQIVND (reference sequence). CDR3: CASSWGLAVNTGELFF. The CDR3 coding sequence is TGTGCCAGTAGTTGGGGACTAGCGGTAAACACCGGGGAGCTGTTTTTT.

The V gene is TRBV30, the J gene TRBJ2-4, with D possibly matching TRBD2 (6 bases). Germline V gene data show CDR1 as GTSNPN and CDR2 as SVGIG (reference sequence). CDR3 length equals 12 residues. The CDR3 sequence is CVGGTPKNIQYF. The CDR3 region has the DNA TGTGTTGGGGGGACCCCGAAAAACATTCAGTACTTC.

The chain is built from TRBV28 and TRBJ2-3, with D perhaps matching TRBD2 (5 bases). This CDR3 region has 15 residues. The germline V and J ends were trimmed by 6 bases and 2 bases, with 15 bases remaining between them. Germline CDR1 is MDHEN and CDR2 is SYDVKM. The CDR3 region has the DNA TGTGCCAGCAGGGTGAGGGCGGGTCCCACAGATACGCAGTATTTT. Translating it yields CASRVRAGPTDTQYF.

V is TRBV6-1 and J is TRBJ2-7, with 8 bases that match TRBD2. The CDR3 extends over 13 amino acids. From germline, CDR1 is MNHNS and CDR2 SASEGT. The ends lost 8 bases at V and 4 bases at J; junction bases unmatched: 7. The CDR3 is CASAGGETYEQYF. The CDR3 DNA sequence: TGTGCCAGCGCGGGGGGCGAGACATACGAGCAGTACTTC.

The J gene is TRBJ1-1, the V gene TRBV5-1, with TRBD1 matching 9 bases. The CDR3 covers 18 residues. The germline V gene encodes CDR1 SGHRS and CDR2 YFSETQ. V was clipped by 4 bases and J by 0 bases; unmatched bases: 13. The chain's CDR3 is CASSIRGQGKGMNTEAFF. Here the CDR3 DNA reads TGCGCCAGCAGCATACGCGGACAGGGGAAAGGCATGAACACTGAAGCTTTCTTT.

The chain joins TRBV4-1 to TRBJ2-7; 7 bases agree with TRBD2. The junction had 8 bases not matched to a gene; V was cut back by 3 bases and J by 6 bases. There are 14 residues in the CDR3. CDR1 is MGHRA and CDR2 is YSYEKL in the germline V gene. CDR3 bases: TGCGCCAGCAGCCACGGAAAGGGGAGGGCCGAGCAGTACTTC. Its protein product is CASSHGKGRAEQYF.

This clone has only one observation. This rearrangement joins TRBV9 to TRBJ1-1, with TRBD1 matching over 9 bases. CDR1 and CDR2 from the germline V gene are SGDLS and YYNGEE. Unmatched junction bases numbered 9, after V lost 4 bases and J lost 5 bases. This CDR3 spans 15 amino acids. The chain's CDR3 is CASSPRTGEGTEAFF. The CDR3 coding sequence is TGTGCCAGCAGCCCAAGGACAGGGGAGGGAACTGAAGCTTTCTTT. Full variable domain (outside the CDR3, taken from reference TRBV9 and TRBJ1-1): DSGVTQTPKHLITATGQRVTLRCSPRSGDLSVYWYQQSLDQGLQFLIQYYNGEERAKGNILERFSAQQFPDLHSELNLSSLELGDSALYFCASSPRTGEGTEAFFGQGTRLTVV.

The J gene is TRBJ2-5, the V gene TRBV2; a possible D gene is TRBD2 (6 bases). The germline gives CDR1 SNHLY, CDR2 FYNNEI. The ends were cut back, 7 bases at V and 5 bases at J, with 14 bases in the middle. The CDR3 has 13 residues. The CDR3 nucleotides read TGTGCCAGCAAGTCAACAGGAGGGGAGACCCAGTACTTC. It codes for CASKSTGGETQYF.

The DNA for the CDR3 is TGTGCCAGTAGTATACAGGGGCAATACGAGCAGTACTTC. Its translation: CASSIQGQYEQYF. The V call is TRBV19, the J call TRBJ2-7; maybe TRBD1 (6 bases). The CDR3 loop spans 13 amino acids. The germline V gene encodes CDR1 LNHDA and CDR2 SQIVND (reference sequence). The V end lost 2 bases, the J end lost 4 bases, and 9 bases lay between the germline ends.

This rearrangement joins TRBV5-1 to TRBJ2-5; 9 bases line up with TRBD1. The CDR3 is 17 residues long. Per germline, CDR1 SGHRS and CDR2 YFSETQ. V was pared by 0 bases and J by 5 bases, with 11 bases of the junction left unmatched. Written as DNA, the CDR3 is TGCGCCAGCAGCTTGGGATCGGGACAGGGTCGACGGGAGACCCAGTACTTC. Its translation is CASSLGSGQGRRETQYF.

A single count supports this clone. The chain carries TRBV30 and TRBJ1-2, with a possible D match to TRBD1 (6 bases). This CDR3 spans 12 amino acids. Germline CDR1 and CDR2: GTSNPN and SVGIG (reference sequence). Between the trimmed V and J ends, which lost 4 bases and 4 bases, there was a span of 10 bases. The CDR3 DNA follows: TGTGCCTGGATACAGGGAGCCTATGGCTACACCTTC. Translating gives CAWIQGAYGYTF.

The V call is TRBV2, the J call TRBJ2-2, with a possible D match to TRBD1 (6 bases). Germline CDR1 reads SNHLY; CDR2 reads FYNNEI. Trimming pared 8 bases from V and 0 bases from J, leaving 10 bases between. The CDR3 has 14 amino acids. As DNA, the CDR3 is TGTGCCAGCGCCAGGGGCCCGAACACCGGGGAGCTGTTTTTT. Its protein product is CASARGPNTGELFF.

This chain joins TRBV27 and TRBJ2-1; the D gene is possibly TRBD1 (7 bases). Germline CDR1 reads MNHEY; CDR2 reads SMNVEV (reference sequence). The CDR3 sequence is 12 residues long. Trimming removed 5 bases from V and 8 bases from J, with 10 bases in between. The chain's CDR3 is CASSAGGHEQFF. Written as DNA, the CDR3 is TGTGCCAGCAGTGCAGGGGGGCATGAGCAGTTCTTC.

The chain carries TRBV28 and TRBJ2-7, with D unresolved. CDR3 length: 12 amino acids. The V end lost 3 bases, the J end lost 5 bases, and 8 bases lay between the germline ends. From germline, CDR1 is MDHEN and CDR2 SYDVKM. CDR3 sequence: CASSLPRHEQYF. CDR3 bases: TGTGCCAGCAGTTTGCCGCGCCACGAGCAGTACTTC.